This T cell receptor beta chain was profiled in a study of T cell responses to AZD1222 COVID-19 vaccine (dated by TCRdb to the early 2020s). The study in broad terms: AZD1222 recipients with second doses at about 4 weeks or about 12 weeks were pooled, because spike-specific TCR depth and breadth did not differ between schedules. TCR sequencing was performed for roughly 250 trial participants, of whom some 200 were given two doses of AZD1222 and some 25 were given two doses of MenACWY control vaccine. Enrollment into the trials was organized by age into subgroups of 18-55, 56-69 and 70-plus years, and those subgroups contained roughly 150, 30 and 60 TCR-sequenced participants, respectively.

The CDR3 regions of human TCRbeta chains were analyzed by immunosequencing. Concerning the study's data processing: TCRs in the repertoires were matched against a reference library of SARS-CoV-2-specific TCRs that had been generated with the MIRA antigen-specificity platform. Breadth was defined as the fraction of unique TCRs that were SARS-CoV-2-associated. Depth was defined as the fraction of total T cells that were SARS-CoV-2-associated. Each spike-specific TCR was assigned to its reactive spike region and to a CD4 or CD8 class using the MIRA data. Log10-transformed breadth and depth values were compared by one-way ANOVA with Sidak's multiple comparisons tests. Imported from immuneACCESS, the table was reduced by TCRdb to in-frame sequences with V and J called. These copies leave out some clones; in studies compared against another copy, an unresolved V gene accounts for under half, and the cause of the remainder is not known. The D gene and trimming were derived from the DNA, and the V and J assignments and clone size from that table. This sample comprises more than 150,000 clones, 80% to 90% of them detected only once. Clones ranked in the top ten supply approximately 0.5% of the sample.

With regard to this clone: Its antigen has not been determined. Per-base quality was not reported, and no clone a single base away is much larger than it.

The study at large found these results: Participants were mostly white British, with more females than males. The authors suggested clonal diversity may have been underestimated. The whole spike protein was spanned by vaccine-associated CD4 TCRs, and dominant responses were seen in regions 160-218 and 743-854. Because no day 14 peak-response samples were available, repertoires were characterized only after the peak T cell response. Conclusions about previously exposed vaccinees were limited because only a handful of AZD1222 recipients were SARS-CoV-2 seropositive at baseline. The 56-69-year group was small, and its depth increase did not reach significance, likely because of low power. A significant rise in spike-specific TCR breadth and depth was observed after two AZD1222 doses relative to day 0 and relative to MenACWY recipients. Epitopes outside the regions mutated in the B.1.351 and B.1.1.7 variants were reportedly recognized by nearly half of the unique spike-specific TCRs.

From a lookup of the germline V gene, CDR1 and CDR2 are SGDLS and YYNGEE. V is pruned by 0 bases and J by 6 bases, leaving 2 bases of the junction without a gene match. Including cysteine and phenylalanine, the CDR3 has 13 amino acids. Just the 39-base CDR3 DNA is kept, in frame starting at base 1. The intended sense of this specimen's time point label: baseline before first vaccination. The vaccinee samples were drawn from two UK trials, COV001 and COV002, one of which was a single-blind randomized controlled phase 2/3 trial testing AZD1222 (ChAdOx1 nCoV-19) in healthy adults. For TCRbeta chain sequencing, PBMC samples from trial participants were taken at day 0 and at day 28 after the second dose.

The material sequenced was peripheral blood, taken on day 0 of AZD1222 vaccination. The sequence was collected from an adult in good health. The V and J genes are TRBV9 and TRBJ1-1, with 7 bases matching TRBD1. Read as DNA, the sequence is TGTGCCAGCAGCGTAGATCAGGGGGCTGAAGCTTTCTTT. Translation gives CASSVDQGAEAFF. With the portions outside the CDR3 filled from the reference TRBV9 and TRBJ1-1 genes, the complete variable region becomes DSGVTQTPKHLITATGQRVTLRCSPRSGDLSVYWYQQSLDQGLQFLIQYYNGEERAKGNILERFSAQQFPDLHSELNLSSLELGDSALYFCASSVDQGAEAFFGQGTRLTVV.